This is a list of T cell receptor beta chains from one sample in a study of blood T cell repertoires in COVID-19. Method: immunoSEQ multiplex PCR; TCRdb's copy keeps in-frame clones and lacks some. Altogether under 200,000 clones are present, roughly 82% being singletons, with the ten largest covering 11%. The sample taken for sequencing was PBMCs or T cells enriched from blood (not recorded which). These receptors originate from a man in his fifties or sixties who had recovered from COVID-19. Each CDR3 is given with its conserved first and last residue. D genes are given only for firm matches. Size is stated for part of the rows, as once, few or many counts, or as a class when the clone is expanded.

d_gene	v_gene	abundance	j_gene	len	CDR3nt	CDR3aa
.	TRBV10-2	few	TRBJ1-1	17	TGCGCCAGCAGTGAGTCGAGCAAGCTTTTCATGAACACTGAAGCTTTCTTT	CASSESSKLFMNTEAFF
.	TRBV3-1/TRBV3-2	.	TRBJ1-2	14	TGTGCCAGCAGCCAATACCAGGGCTTTTATGGCTACACCTTC	CASSQYQGFYGYTF
TRBD1	TRBV7-3	.	TRBJ1-1	14	TGTGCCAGCAGCCTAGGGGGCCAGAACACTGAAGCTTTCTTT	CASSLGGQNTEAFF
TRBD2	TRBV6-5	.	TRBJ2-7	14	TGTGCCAGCAGTTGGTCTAGCGGTTCCTACGAGCAGTACTTC	CASSWSSGSYEQYF
TRBD2	TRBV5-1	.	TRBJ2-3	15	TGCGCCAGCAGCCAATCTGGCGGGGGGACAGATACGCAGTATTTT	CASSQSGGGTDTQYF
.	TRBV28	.	TRBJ1-5	19	TGTGCCAGCAGTTTTCAGGGCAGGGGTGTCCTAGGTAGCAATCAGCCCCAGCATTTT	CASSFQGRGVLGSNQPQHF
.	TRBV19	.	TRBJ1-2	12	TGTGCCATCCCGGACAGAAACTATGGCTACACCTTC	CAIPDRNYGYTF
TRBD2	TRBV7-9	.	TRBJ2-7	16	TGTGCCAGCAGCCTCAGGACTAGCGGGAGCTCCTACGAGCAGTACTTC	CASSLRTSGSSYEQYF
.	TRBV9	once	TRBJ2-3	15	TGTGCCAGCAGCGTAGGGGCGGGGCACACAGATACGCAGTATTTT	CASSVGAGHTDTQYF
.	TRBV5-1	.	TRBJ1-5	13	TGCGCCAGCAGCCACGCCGGAGCTCAGCCCCAGCATTTT	CASSHAGAQPQHF
.	TRBV4-2	.	TRBJ1-1	13	TGTGCCAGCAGCCTAGCCATGAACACTGAAGCTTTCTTT	CASSLAMNTEAFF
TRBD1	TRBV9	.	TRBJ1-2	16	TGTGCCAGCAGCACCCCCGTTTTAGGGGGCATAGCTGGCTACACCTTC	CASSTPVLGGIAGYTF
TRBD2	TRBV6-5	.	TRBJ2-7	14	TGTGCCAGCACCCGCGGGAGGTCCTCCTACGAGCAGTACTTC	CASTRGRSSYEQYF
.	TRBV7-9	.	TRBJ2-3	15	TGTGCCCCCAGACGTGGGGGAGGTTTGGCAAATACGCAGTATTTT	CAPRRGGGLANTQYF
TRBD2	TRBV28	few	TRBJ2-5	19	TGTGCCAGCAGTTCCTTGGGACTAGCGGGGGGGCGTTATGAGGTGACCCAGTACTTC	CASSSLGLAGGRYEVTQYF